This is a list of T cell receptor beta chains from one sample in a study of blood T cells in healthy people across ages. TCRdb re-derived calls from the 5' RACE reads in MiXCR, one entry per CDR3 protein. The sample has some 1 million distinct CDR3 sequences, 40% to 45% seen once. Material for sequencing was blood. The receptors derive from a woman in her sixties or seventies in good health. The CDR3 runs from the conserved cysteine through the conserved F or W. The D gene is left open where the match is weak. Clone size is given for some rows only: seen once, a few or many times, or a class if the clone is expanded.

v_gene	abundance	d_gene	j_gene	CDR3aa	CDR3nt
TRBV7-8	NA	NA	TRBJ2-7	CASSLGGTPVYEQYF	TGTGCCAGCAGCTTAGGGGGGACCCCCGTCTACGAGCAGTACTTC
TRBV12-3/TRBV12-4	NA	TRBD2	TRBJ2-5	CASSRTAGEQYF	TGTGCCAGCAGCAGGACAGCGGGGGAGCAGTACTTC
TRBV5-8	NA	NA	TRBJ2-7	CASSLGQGVHNEQYF	TGTGCCAGCAGCTTGGGTCAAGGGGTCCACAATGAGCAGTACTTC
TRBV27	NA	NA	TRBJ1-4	CASSLSGTGVEKLFF	TGTGCCAGCAGTTTATCGGGCACGGGGGTCGAAAAACTGTTTTTT
TRBV28	once	TRBD1	TRBJ2-1	CAGSPPGTAAINEQFF	TGTGCCGGCAGCCCCCCCGGGACAGCAGCAATCAATGAGCAGTTCTTC
TRBV5-1	NA	TRBD2	TRBJ2-5	CASSFLGLAGAQETQYF	TGCGCCAGCAGCTTTCTGGGACTAGCGGGAGCACAAGAGACCCAGTACTTC
TRBV27	NA	NA	TRBJ2-5	CASSSGGEYQETQYF	TGTGCCAGCAGTTCCGGGGGCGAGTACCAAGAGACCCAGTACTTC
TRBV5-1	NA	TRBD2	TRBJ2-3	CASSLAGGLSNTQYF	TGCGCCAGCAGCTTGGCGGGAGGTCTTTCTAATACGCAGTATTTT
TRBV6-1	NA	TRBD2	TRBJ2-7	CASTGTRATYEQYF	TGTGCCAGTACCGGGACTAGAGCAACCTACGAGCAGTACTTC
TRBV21-1	NA	NA	TRBJ1-2	CASSSGAGGHYGYTF	TGTGCCAGTTCCTCCGGGGCAGGGGGCCACTATGGCTACACCTTC
TRBV5-1	few	NA	TRBJ1-2	CASSLEGAWYGYTF	TGCGCCAGCAGCTTGGAGGGCGCGTGGTATGGCTACACCTTC
TRBV7-6	NA	NA	TRBJ2-5	CASSLRERETQYF	TGTGCCAGCAGCTTGAGGGAACGGGAGACCCAGTACTTC
TRBV20-1	few	TRBD2	TRBJ2-7	CSARGASGTYEQYF	TGCAGTGCTAGAGGCGCTAGCGGCACCTACGAGCAGTACTTC
TRBV20-1	NA	TRBD1	TRBJ2-7	CSPSGTGRNEQYF	TGCAGTCCCTCCGGGACAGGGCGGAATGAGCAGTACTTC
TRBV6-5	few	NA	TRBJ2-7	CASSYRATYEQYF	TGTGCCAGCAGTTACAGGGCCACCTACGAGCAGTACTTC
TRBV14	once	TRBD2	TRBJ2-1	CASSLFTGLAAYNEQFF	TGTGCCAGCAGCCTATTTACGGGACTAGCGGCCTACAATGAGCAGTTCTTC
TRBV15	NA	NA	TRBJ2-1	CAMGTGGTNEQFF	TGTGCCATGGGTACCGGCGGGACTAATGAGCAGTTCTTC
TRBV10-3	NA	NA	TRBJ2-3	CAISSDPTGTQYF	TGTGCCATCAGTTCAGACCCCACCGGTACGCAGTATTTT
TRBV6-1	few	TRBD2	TRBJ2-7	CASSPGAGGTVVSYEQYF	TGTGCCAGCAGTCCCGGTGCCGGGGGGACGGTCGTCTCCTACGAGCAGTACTTC
TRBV29-1	NA	NA	TRBJ2-5	CSVEFPKETQYF	TGCAGCGTTGAATTCCCCAAAGAGACCCAGTACTTC
TRBV20-1	NA	NA	TRBJ2-5	CSALADPSQYF	TGCAGTGCTTTGGCGGACCCAAGTCAGTACTTC
TRBV2	few	NA	TRBJ2-5	CASSGGLIGYF	TGTGCCAGCAGTGGAGGCTTAATCGGGTACTTC
TRBV5-1	few	NA	TRBJ1-2	CASSWGGGDYGYTF	TGCGCCAGCAGCTGGGGCGGAGGGGACTATGGCTACACCTTC
TRBV7-6	NA	NA	TRBJ1-5	CASSPNGGQPQHF	TGTGCCAGCAGCCCGAATGGGGGTCAGCCCCAGCATTTT
TRBV6-1	few	NA	TRBJ2-1	CASSESRRGTFF	TGTGCCAGCAGTGAATCCCGAAGAGGCACGTTCTTC
TRBV20-1	NA	NA	TRBJ2-5	CSAPLSTKQETQYF	TGCAGTGCGCCCCTTTCTACGAAACAAGAGACCCAGTACTTC
TRBV2	NA	NA	TRBJ1-5	CASSPRTGNQPQHF	TGTGCCAGCAGTCCACGGACAGGCAATCAGCCCCAGCATTTT
TRBV3-1	NA	NA	TRBJ2-5	CASSQDVRVGETQYF	TGTGCCAGCAGCCAAGATGTCAGGGTTGGCGAGACCCAGTACTTC
TRBV2	few	NA	TRBJ1-2	CASRGTLLRGYTF	TGTGCCAGCAGGGGGACCCTACTCCGGGGCTACACCTTC
TRBV7-2	few	NA	TRBJ1-5	CASSHGPFANQPQHF	TGTGCCAGCAGCCACGGGCCTTTCGCCAATCAGCCCCAGCATTTT
TRBV3-1	NA	TRBD1	TRBJ1-2	CASSGPGTAYGYTF	TGTGCCAGCAGCGGCCCCGGGACAGCTTATGGCTACACCTTC
TRBV18	NA	TRBD2	TRBJ2-1	CASSPSSGRNDEQFF	TGTGCCAGCTCACCATCCAGCGGGAGAAACGATGAGCAGTTCTTC
TRBV27	few	NA	TRBJ2-1	CASSSGNWFIEQFF	TGTGCCAGCAGTTCGGGGAATTGGTTCATTGAGCAGTTCTTC
TRBV6-1	NA	NA	TRBJ2-1	CASSDREGTVAHNEQFF	TGTGCCAGCAGTGATCGGGAAGGGACGGTGGCCCACAATGAGCAGTTCTTC
TRBV28	NA	NA	TRBJ1-5	CASRSLQGSNQPQHF	TGTGCCAGCAGATCCCTTCAGGGTTCCAATCAGCCCCAGCATTTT
TRBV7-3	NA	NA	TRBJ1-3	CASSLNGGYGNTIYF	TGTGCCAGCAGCTTAAATGGAGGCTACGGAAACACCATATATTTT
TRBV12-3/TRBV12-4	NA	NA	TRBJ2-3	CASSPPDTDTQYF	TGTGCCAGCAGTCCCCCTGACACAGATACGCAGTATTTT
TRBV9	NA	NA	TRBJ2-1	CARLAVCSDEQFF	TGTGCCAGACTGGCGGTATGTTCCGATGAGCAGTTCTTC
TRBV20-1	NA	TRBD2	TRBJ2-1	CSAPAGASSYNEQFF	TGCAGTGCTCCCGCGGGAGCCTCGTCCTACAATGAGCAGTTCTTC
TRBV20-1	few	NA	TRBJ2-7	CSARDPGFGEQYF	TGCAGTGCTAGAGACCCCGGGTTTGGCGAGCAGTACTTC
TRBV27	few	TRBD2	TRBJ2-3	CASSGTSGSLADTQYF	TGTGCCAGCAGCGGGACTAGCGGGAGTCTCGCAGATACGCAGTATTTT
TRBV20-1	NA	NA	TRBJ2-7	CSARVGRRSSYEQYF	TGCAGTGCTAGAGTGGGGCGGAGGAGCTCCTACGAGCAGTACTTC
TRBV6-6	NA	NA	TRBJ1-6	CASSYGPPQSPPHF	TGTGCCAGCAGTTACGGACCCCCGCAATCACCCCCCCACTTT
TRBV27	NA	NA	TRBJ2-5	CASSSQRRGRETQYF	TGTGCCAGCAGTTCCCAGCGCCGGGGGAGAGAGACCCAGTACTTC
TRBV20-1	NA	TRBD1	TRBJ2-7	CSASRGQGYEQYF	TGCAGTGCTAGCCGGGGACAGGGGTACGAGCAGTACTTC
TRBV7-9	few	NA	TRBJ2-4	CASSLGDWGIQYF	TGTGCCAGCAGCTTAGGGGACTGGGGCATTCAGTACTTC
TRBV12-5	NA	TRBD2	TRBJ2-5	CASGLAGGLANEQYF	TGTGCTAGTGGTCTGGCGGGGGGACTAGCGAATGAGCAGTACTTC